Listed here are 31 T cell receptor beta chains from one sample, sequenced in a study of shared clonotypes between healthy human individuals (dated by TCRdb to the early 2020s). CD8 naive samples consisted of CD45RO-negative cells that were positively selected for CCR7, yielding a CD45RA+CCR7+ population without TemRA cells. Library generation was performed with the immunoSEQ multiplex PCR assay. The table comes from immuneACCESS by way of TCRdb, which keeps in-frame sequences with V and J called. Part of the clones is missing from these tables; in studies checked, under half for an unresolved V gene and the rest for unknown reasons. The sample data list 2 million to 2.5 million clones, and just over 90% of these were observed just once. Of the sample, about 1.5% falls within the top ten clones. Sequences were obtained from naive CD8+ T cells from PBMCs. Sample cell subset or site, as interpreted from the label and publication: CD45RA+CCR7+. The receptor set was obtained from a man aged 18-30 years in good health. Some clones in this sample may be carry-over from other donors' samples.

This chain connects TRBV5-4 to TRBJ2-1; 8 bases map to TRBD2. There are 15 residues in the CDR3. Per the germline V gene, CDR1 is SGHNT and CDR2 is YYREEE (reference sequence). The V segment lost 1 base and the J segment 4 bases; nucleotides outside the gene matches: 4. The CDR3 spells CASSLSTSGYNEQFF. The CDR3 DNA follows: TGTGCCAGCAGCTTGTCCACTAGCGGTTACAATGAGCAGTTCTTC.

In this sample, this clone turned up a few times. This sample includes further DNA sequences coding for the same CDR3. The chain uses TRBV29-1 and TRBJ2-2; no firm D call. Germline V gene lookup returns CDR1 SQVTM and CDR2 ANQGSEA. Deletions cut 4 bases from V and 1 base from J, with 4 bases between. The CDR3 totals 12 residues. The CDR3: CSVAGNTGELFF. For the CDR3, the DNA is TGCAGCGTTGCAGGGAACACCGGGGAGCTGTTTTTT.

This clone was counted a single time. V and J are TRBV28 and TRBJ2-7, with D possibly matching TRBD1 (6 bases). Per the germline V gene, CDR1 is MDHEN and CDR2 is SYDVKM. Trimming left V 6 bases short and J 3 bases short, with 18 bases between. CDR3 length equals 15 residues. CDR3 DNA: TGTGCCAGCAGCCTGGGACAAGCCTTGAACTACGAGCAGTACTTC. The encoded protein is CASSLGQALNYEQYF.

The genes are TRBV5-1 and TRBJ2-7, with D perhaps matching TRBD2 (5 bases). The CDR3 consists of 14 residues. Deletions cut 0 bases from V and 7 bases from J, with 14 bases between. CDR1 and CDR2 from the germline V gene are SGHRS and YFSETQ. The CDR3 here is CASSLDRSSGEQYF. The CDR3, as DNA: TGCGCCAGCAGCTTGGACCGGTCGTCGGGGGAGCAGTACTTC.

This rearrangement joins TRBV28 to TRBJ2-1; 10 positions match TRBD2. Losses at the gene ends were 6 bases for V and 7 bases for J; bases not matched to a gene: 9. The CDR3 spans 15 residues. Germline loops: CDR1 MDHEN, CDR2 SYDVKM. In DNA, the CDR3 is TGTGCCAGCAGCTATAGAGGACTAGCGGAAAATGAGCAGTTCTTC. This sequence encodes CASSYRGLAENEQFF. Complete variable domain (other parts from reference TRBV28 and TRBJ2-1): DVKVTQSSRYLVKRTGEKVFLECVQDMDHENMFWYRQDPGLGLRLIYFSYDVKMKEKGDIPEGYSVSREKKERFSLILESASTNQTSMYLCASSYRGLAENEQFFGPGTRLTVL.

This clone was found once. The V and J genes are TRBV7-9 and TRBJ2-3, with 8 bases that match TRBD2. The V segment lost 4 bases and the J segment 4 bases; nucleotides outside the gene matches: 16. This CDR3 has 18 amino acids. CDR1 and CDR2 from the germline V gene are SEHNR and FQNEAQ (reference sequence). The CDR3 is CASSSRPDGTRGADTQYF. CDR3 coding DNA: TGTGCCAGCAGCTCAAGACCCGACGGGACTAGGGGTGCAGATACGCAGTATTTT.

This chain connects TRBV11-2 to TRBJ2-7, with TRBD1 matching over 8 bases. The CDR3 covers 15 residues. CDR1 and CDR2 (germline): SGHAT, FQNNGV. After removal of 5 bases from V and 3 bases from J, the junction contained 9 bases not matched to a gene. CDR3 protein: CASSPYWDRHYEQYF. CDR3 DNA: TGTGCCAGCAGCCCCTACTGGGACAGGCACTACGAGCAGTACTTC.

As regards this clone: Other DNA sequences in this sample translate to the same CDR3. The rearrangement uses TRBV5-4 and TRBJ2-7; 7 positions match TRBD1. From germline, CDR1 is SGHNT and CDR2 YYREEE (reference sequence). V dropped 0 bases and J dropped 3; count of bases not matched to a gene: 3. CDR3 length: 14 residues. CDR3 DNA: TGTGCCAGCAGCTTGGACAGGGGTGTCTACGAGCAGTACTTC. As protein: CASSLDRGVYEQYF.

V gene TRBV4-1 combines with J gene TRBJ2-1; 13 nucleotides match TRBD2. J gave up 7 bases and V 0 bases, and 3 bases lay outside the gene matches. Germline V gene sequence: CDR1 MGHRA, CDR2 YSYEKL. CDR3 length: 16 amino acids. The CDR3 region has the DNA TGCGCCAGCAGCCAAGATCGGACTAGCGGGGGAAATGAGCAGTTCTTC. Its protein is CASSQDRTSGGNEQFF.

The genes are TRBV25-1 and TRBJ1-5; D unresolved. The CDR3 length is 15 residues. V shed 3 bases and J shed 2 bases, with 11 bases lying between them. In germline, CDR1 is MGHDK, CDR2 SYGVNS. The CDR3 nucleotides read TGTGCCAGCAGTGAGTCCGGAATGGGCAATCAGCCCCAGCATTTT. Translation: CASSESGMGNQPQHF.

The chain employs TRBV4-3 and TRBJ2-5; tentative D call: TRBD2 (6 bases). This CDR3 is 15 amino acids long. Trimming removed 4 bases at V and 4 bases at J, with 16 bases between. CDR1 is LGHNA and CDR2 is YSLEER in the germline V gene. Written as DNA, the CDR3 is TGCGCCAGCAGCCTGGACGGGCGGGACGGAGAGACCCAGTACTTC. As protein: CASSLDGRDGETQYF.

The chain uses TRBV27 and TRBJ2-4; 12 bases line up with TRBD1. This CDR3 contains 16 residues. The V segment lost 2 bases and the J segment 8 bases; nucleotides outside the gene matches: 7. CDR1 and CDR2 (germline): MNHEY, SMNVEV (reference sequence). The DNA for the CDR3 is TGTGCCAGCAGTTTAACCCTGGGACAGGGGGCTGACATTCAGTACTTC. Its translation: CASSLTLGQGADIQYF.

This clone was counted once. DNA of the CDR3: TGTGCCAGCAGCTTATTGGGCGGGAAGCTTTACGAGCAGTACTTC. This encodes CASSLLGGKLYEQYF. V and J are TRBV7-2 and TRBJ2-7; the D gene is possibly TRBD2 (6 bases). The CDR3 is made up of 15 amino acids. Per the germline V gene, CDR1 is SGHTA and CDR2 is FQGNSA. The V end was cut by 2 bases, the J end by 4 bases, with 15 bases between. The full variable domain, with the rest looked up from reference TRBV7-2 and TRBJ2-7, is GAGVSQSPSNKVTEKGKDVELRCDPISGHTALYWYRQSLGQGLEFLIYFQGNSAPDKSGLPSDRFSAERTGGSVSTLTIQRTQQEDSAVYLCASSLLGGKLYEQYFGPGTRLTVT.

The J gene is TRBJ1-2, the V gene TRBV28, with 9 bases aligning to TRBD1. J gave up 4 bases and V 6 bases, and 6 bases lay outside the gene matches. From germline, CDR1 is MDHEN and CDR2 SYDVKM. The CDR3 is 14 amino acids. This CDR3 reads CASSPGQGFYGYTF. The CDR3, as DNA: TGTGCCAGCAGCCCCGGACAGGGGTTCTATGGCTACACCTTC.

The chain employs TRBV14 and TRBJ2-7; 11 bases are a match to TRBD2. The CDR3 runs to 16 residues. With V trimmed by 0 bases and J by 4 bases, 5 bases remained unmatched. Germline assignment: CDR1 SGHDN and CDR2 FVKESK. CDR3 bases: TGTGCCAGCAGCCAAGATCGACTAGCGGGAAGGTACGAGCAGTACTTC. This gives the protein CASSQDRLAGRYEQYF.

In this sample, this clone turned up once. The identical CDR3 is also encoded by other nucleotide sequences in the sample. The chain joins TRBV27 to TRBJ2-4, with no clear D. The CDR3 consists of 14 residues. Germline assignment: CDR1 MNHEY and CDR2 SMNVEV (reference sequence). Trimming shortened V by 3 bases and J by 0 bases, and 6 bases separated the two germline ends. The CDR3 bases are TGTGCCAGCAGTTTTCAAGGAGCCAAAAACATTCAGTACTTC. Translation gives CASSFQGAKNIQYF.

V is TRBV7-9 and J is TRBJ1-4; D not resolved. The germline V gene has CDR1 SEHNR and CDR2 FQNEAQ (reference sequence). The CDR3 covers 14 residues. V shed 5 bases and J shed 4 bases, with 11 bases lying between them. The CDR3 loop reads CASSRTDFNEKLFF. In DNA, the CDR3 is TGTGCCAGCAGCCGGACGGACTTTAATGAAAAACTGTTTTTT.

The chain carries TRBV29-1 and TRBJ1-2; possibly TRBD1 for D (6 bases). Germline V CDR1 and CDR2: SQVTM, ANQGSEA. The CDR3 contains 14 residues. V was cut by 7 bases and J by 1 base, with 16 bases left in between. DNA of the CDR3: TGCAGCGCCGAAGTTGGACAGCTTAACTATGGCTACACCTTC. It specifies CSAEVGQLNYGYTF.

The chain employs TRBV6-5 and TRBJ1-1; D not resolved. The CDR3 length is 14 residues. In germline, CDR1 is MNHEY, CDR2 SVGAGI. V lost 2 bases and J 4 bases, leaving 11 bases between the germline ends. CDR3 amino acids: CASSYPLEGTEAFF. The CDR3 bases are TGTGCCAGCAGTTACCCCCTGGAGGGCACTGAAGCTTTCTTT.

This chain uses TRBV28 with TRBJ2-7, with no clear D. V was clipped by 6 bases and J by 2 bases, with 14 bases between them. CDR3 length equals 14 residues. The V gene's germline CDR1 is MDHEN and CDR2 SYDVKM. The CDR3 nucleotides are TGTGCCAGCAGCCCACGTGGGGTGACCTACGAGCAGTACTTC. This translates into CASSPRGVTYEQYF. The variable domain in full, with the rest retrieved from reference TRBV28 and TRBJ2-7, is DVKVTQSSRYLVKRTGEKVFLECVQDMDHENMFWYRQDPGLGLRLIYFSYDVKMKEKGDIPEGYSVSREKKERFSLILESASTNQTSMYLCASSPRGVTYEQYFGPGTRLTVT.

The V gene is TRBV11-3, the J gene TRBJ2-2; TRBD2 is a possible D gene (5 bases). Trimming left V 3 bases short and J 8 bases short, with 13 bases between. This CDR3 comprises 14 residues. Germline V lookup: CDR1 SGHNT, CDR2 YENEEA. The CDR3 sequence is CASSFDPGMGELFF. In DNA form, the CDR3 reads TGTGCCAGCAGCTTTGACCCGGGGATGGGGGAGCTGTTTTTT.

The J gene is TRBJ2-1, the V gene TRBV19; 8 bases match TRBD1. The J segment lost 5 bases and the V segment lost 3 bases, leaving 9 bases of the junction unmatched. This CDR3 comprises 16 residues. Germline V gives CDR1 LNHDA, CDR2 SQIVND (reference sequence). DNA of the CDR3: TGTGCCAGTAGTATCAGTACAGGGGGATATCACAATGAGCAGTTCTTC. This gives the protein CASSISTGGYHNEQFF.

The genes are TRBV4-1 and TRBJ1-3; 10 positions match TRBD1. CDR1 and CDR2 (germline): MGHRA, YSYEKL. CDR3 length: 16 residues. With 4 bases clipped from V and 2 bases from J, the junction kept 5 bases outside the gene matches. CDR3 sequence: CASSRRDRGAGNTIYF. The CDR3 region has the DNA TGCGCCAGCAGCCGACGGGACAGGGGAGCTGGAAACACCATATATTTT.

With regard to this clone: Distinct nucleotide sequences in the sample also encode this CDR3. The CDR3 DNA sequence: TGTGCCAGCCGGGGGGGGAGCTCCTACGAGCAGTACTTC. Protein: CASRGGSSYEQYF. The gene calls are TRBV28 and TRBJ2-7; TRBD2 matches 8 bases. With 8 bases clipped from V and 0 bases from J, the junction kept 3 bases outside the gene matches. Germline CDR1 is MDHEN and CDR2 is SYDVKM. The CDR3 consists of 13 residues.

This clone was picked up one time. The J gene is TRBJ1-5, the V gene TRBV7-9; no clear D gene. CDR3 size: 16 residues. The V gene's germline CDR1 is SEHNR and CDR2 FQNEAQ (reference sequence). V was pared by 4 bases and J by 0 bases, with 13 bases between. As DNA, the CDR3 is TGTGCCAGCAGCTCAAATCAGTGGAATAGCAATCAGCCCCAGCATTTT. It specifies CASSSNQWNSNQPQHF.

The chain recombines TRBV14 with TRBJ2-6; unclear D gene. This CDR3 contains 14 residues. Germline V gene lookup returns CDR1 SGHDN and CDR2 FVKESK. Trimming shortened V by 3 bases and J by 0 bases, and 3 bases separated the two germline ends. This CDR3 is CASSQFSGANVLTF. The CDR3 DNA reads as TGTGCCAGCAGCCAGTTCTCTGGGGCCAACGTCCTGACTTTC.

On this clone itself: Since a much larger clone is just one base distant, this may be a read error. The genes are TRBV6-4 and TRBJ2-3; 12 nucleotides line up with TRBD2. Trimming removed 4 bases from V and 1 base from J; junction bases left unmatched: 0. Germline CDR1 and CDR2: MRHNA and SNTAGT. This CDR3 is 15 amino acids long. The CDR3 DNA is TGTGCCAGCAGTGGACTAGCGGGAGGCACAGATACGCAGTATTTT. Protein product: CASSGLAGGTDTQYF.

The rearrangement links TRBV27 to TRBJ2-5, with 7 bases aligning to TRBD1. J was trimmed by 1 base and V by 6 bases; bases with no gene match: 8. CDR3 length: 15 amino acids. CDR1 and CDR2 from the germline V gene are MNHEY and SMNVEV (reference sequence). Here the CDR3 reads CASRPGTVTQETQYF. The CDR3 region has the DNA TGTGCCAGCAGACCCGGGACAGTCACCCAAGAGACCCAGTACTTC.

This sequence joins TRBV2 and TRBJ1-4, with 12 bases fitting TRBD1. The CDR3 has 16 residues. V gave up 8 bases and J gave up 4 bases; unmatched junction bases: 8. CDR1 and CDR2 (germline): SNHLY, FYNNEI. As DNA, the CDR3 is TGTGCCAGCCGCGGGGGACAGGGGGCCATTAATGAAAAACTGTTTTTT. Its protein product is CASRGGQGAINEKLFF.

V gene TRBV7-9 combines with J gene TRBJ1-2; D is perhaps TRBD1 (5 bases). Trimming removed 5 bases at V and 0 bases at J, with 10 bases between. CDR3 length equals 14 residues. CDR1 and CDR2 (germline): SEHNR, FQNEAQ (reference sequence). In nucleotides, the CDR3 is TGTGCCAGCAGCAACAGGATAGCTAACTATGGCTACACCTTC. The encoded protein is CASSNRIANYGYTF.

Only one count was recorded for this clone. The chain carries TRBV2 and TRBJ2-7, with a weak D call TRBD1 (7 bases). Trimming stripped 4 bases from V and 2 bases from J, with 12 bases between. This CDR3 region has 14 residues. Per germline, CDR1 SNHLY and CDR2 FYNNEI. As DNA, the CDR3 is TGTGCCAGCAGTGGTTTCAGGGGGGCCTACGAGCAGTACTTC. Protein sequence: CASSGFRGAYEQYF.